This TCR beta chain derives from a study of early T cells in non-severe SARS-CoV-2 infection. This clonotype was seen many times. Its antigen is still unknown. This CDR3 region has 18 residues. TCRdb fed the 5' RACE reads into MiXCR, producing one record per CDR3 protein. In the table there are tens of thousands of distinct CDR3 sequences, around 9.3% of which are singletons. Broader study findings: Comparison of clonotypes with VDJdb favored anti-spike CD8 responses while missing private and CD4 specificities.

Sequenced: whole blood. The origin of this receptor is an adult who was a healthcare worker with PCR-confirmed SARS-CoV-2 infection or an uninfected control (not recorded which). V is TRBV21-1 and J is TRBJ2-4; the tabulated D call, TRBD2, remains unverified against the DNA. TRBV21-1 is a recognized pseudogene. The CDR3 DNA follows: TGTGCCAGCAGCCTACGCCGGGACTACCGTGTAGCCAAAAACATTCAGTACTTC. It is translated as CASSLRRDYRVAKNIQYF.